The 18 T cell receptor beta chains below all came from one sample that was sequenced in a study of blood T cell repertoires in COVID-19. Assay used: immunoSEQ multiplex PCR; TCRdb lists only in-frame clones, some missing. The sample lists some 210,000 clones; about 91% were seen once. The sample taken for sequencing was peripheral blood. These receptors were obtained from a man aged 30 to 45 with acute or convalescent COVID-19.

The chain couples TRBV28 to TRBJ1-4; D is undetermined. The CDR3 covers 18 residues. In germline, CDR1 is MDHEN, CDR2 SYDVKM. The V and J ends lost 2 bases and 7 bases respectively, with 23 bases between them. The CDR3: CASSLGRHLGRTIEKLFF. The CDR3 bases are TGTGCCAGCAGTTTAGGTCGACACTTAGGGAGAACGATTGAAAAACTGTTTTTT.

This chain joins TRBV28 and TRBJ2-6, with D possibly TRBD2 on 6 matching bases. Germline assignment: CDR1 MDHEN and CDR2 SYDVKM. The CDR3 is 17 amino acids. V was trimmed by 5 bases and J by 1 base, leaving 15 bases between them. CDR3 protein: CASSRFPAGSGANVLTF. CDR3 nucleotide sequence: TGTGCCAGCAGTAGGTTTCCGGCGGGGTCTGGGGCCAACGTCCTGACTTTC.

The rearrangement joins TRBV5-1 to TRBJ2-6, with a weak D call TRBD1 (6 bases). V lost 4 bases and J lost 2, with 10 bases in between. CDR3 length equals 15 residues. Germline V gene data show CDR1 as SGHRS and CDR2 as YFSETQ. CDR3 nucleotides: TGCGCCAGCAGCCTGAACAGGGCTGGGGCCAACGTCCTGACTTTC. This translates into CASSLNRAGANVLTF.

The rearrangement links TRBV18 to TRBJ1-5; D might be TRBD1 (5 bases). Germline lookup yields CDR1 KGHSH and CDR2 LQKENI. This CDR3 spans 16 amino acids. The V and J ends lost 2 bases and 4 bases respectively, with 15 bases between them. This chain's CDR3 is CASSPAGRGGNQPQHF. The CDR3 nucleotides read TGTGCCAGCTCACCAGCGGGTAGGGGAGGAAATCAGCCCCAGCATTTT.

The rearrangement uses TRBV5-1 and TRBJ1-4; D gene unclear. V shed 0 bases and J shed 14 bases, with 14 bases lying between them. The CDR3 loop spans 13 amino acids. From germline, CDR1 is SGHRS and CDR2 YFSETQ. In DNA form, the CDR3 reads TGCGCCAGCAGCTTGGCCGGCGGAATAGACCTGTTTTTT. It encodes CASSLAGGIDLFF.

The rearrangement joins TRBV30 to TRBJ1-6, with D unclear. Trimming took 3 bases from V and 0 from J, leaving 9 bases between them. This CDR3 is 15 amino acids long. Germline CDR1 GTSNPN, CDR2 SVGIG (reference sequence). CDR3 amino acids: CAWREQSSYNSPLHF. As DNA, the CDR3 is TGTGCCTGGAGGGAGCAGAGCTCCTATAATTCACCCCTCCACTTT.

The chain has TRBV6-5 and TRBJ1-6; D gene ambiguous. Germline loops: CDR1 MNHEY, CDR2 SVGAGI. The length of the CDR3 is 15 residues. V was shortened by 0 bases and J by 7 bases, with 10 bases between the two germline ends. This chain's CDR3 is CASSYSGNGNSPLHF. CDR3 in DNA: TGTGCCAGCAGTTACTCGGGCAATGGAAATTCACCCCTCCACTTT.

This rearrangement joins TRBV5-1 to TRBJ1-4, with D perhaps matching TRBD1 (5 bases). The CDR3 sequence is 14 residues long. Germline-derived CDR1 and CDR2 are SGHRS and YFSETQ. Trimming took 2 bases from V and 8 from J, leaving 13 bases between them. The DNA for the CDR3 is TGCGCCAGCAGCTTTTACGGGGGGGTCGAAAAACTGTTTTTT. Residues: CASSFYGGVEKLFF.

The V and J genes are TRBV3-1 (or the pseudogene TRBV3-2) and TRBJ1-1; D not certain. The CDR3 runs 14 residues. Germline CDR1 LGHDT, CDR2 YNNKEL (reference sequence). V was clipped by 0 bases and J by 3 bases, with 8 bases between them. Written as DNA, the CDR3 is TGTGCCAGCAGCCAAGAGGGCCGCGACACTGAAGCTTTCTTT. Translating it yields CASSQEGRDTEAFF.

The rearrangement links TRBV30 to TRBJ2-1, with D tentatively TRBD2 (7 bases). CDR1 and CDR2 from the germline V gene are GTSNPN and SVGIG (reference sequence). The CDR3 covers 16 residues. Trimming removed 3 bases from V and 0 bases from J, with 15 bases in between. The CDR3 sequence is CAWRGGVVGSYNEQFF. In nucleotides, the CDR3 is TGTGCCTGGAGAGGGGGGGTCGTAGGCTCCTACAATGAGCAGTTCTTC.

This chain links TRBV4-1 with TRBJ2-2; no reliable D call. This CDR3 has 17 amino acids. Trimming shortened V by 1 base and J by 4 bases, and 16 bases separated the two germline ends. The germline gives CDR1 MGHRA, CDR2 YSYEKL. CDR3 loop: CASSQGRLGFPTGELFF. For the CDR3, the DNA is TGCGCCAGCAGCCAAGGAAGGTTGGGCTTTCCCACCGGGGAGCTGTTTTTT.

The rearrangement joins TRBV7-6 to TRBJ2-2; 9 bases are a match to TRBD1. Germline V gene data show CDR1 as SGHVS and CDR2 as FNYEAQ. The CDR3 runs to 16 residues. Losses at the gene ends were 5 bases for V and 0 bases for J; bases not matched to a gene: 4. The CDR3 DNA reads as TGTGCCAGCAGCATCAACAGGGGGCCGAACACCGGGGAGCTGTTTTTT. As protein: CASSINRGPNTGELFF.

The chain carries TRBV9 and TRBJ2-1, with TRBD2 matching 12 bases. V shed 9 bases, J shed 6 bases, and the junction held 7 bases outside the gene matches. The V gene's germline CDR1 is SGDLS and CDR2 YYNGEE. The CDR3 extends over 14 amino acids. CDR3 sequence reads: CAIPQTSGSNEQFF. Here the CDR3 DNA reads TGTGCCATTCCGCAGACTAGCGGGAGCAATGAGCAGTTCTTC.

This clone was recorded a few times. The chain employs TRBV7-6 and TRBJ1-3; D is possibly TRBD1 (6 bases). The V and J ends lost 5 bases and 0 bases respectively, with 14 bases between them. The CDR3 consists of 16 residues. Per germline, CDR1 SGHVS and CDR2 FNYEAQ. The CDR3 coding sequence is TGTGCCAGCAGCCACCCTGGGGACAACTCTGGAAACACCATATATTTT. The encoded protein is CASSHPGDNSGNTIYF. Full variable domain (outside the CDR3, taken from reference TRBV7-6 and TRBJ1-3): GAGVSQSPRYKVTKRGQDVALRCDPISGHVSLYWYRQALGQGPEFLTYFNYEAQQDKSGLPNDRFSAERPEGSISTLTIQRTEQRDSAMYRCASSHPGDNSGNTIYFGEGSWLTVV.

The chain combines TRBV2 with TRBJ1-4, with TRBD1 matching over 7 bases. Germline V gene lookup returns CDR1 SNHLY and CDR2 FYNNEI. J was trimmed by 0 bases and V by 5 bases; bases with no gene match: 9. This CDR3 region has 17 residues. CDR3 loop: CASSRDSPVATNEKLFF. CDR3 sequence (DNA): TGTGCCAGCAGTCGGGACAGCCCAGTCGCAACTAATGAAAAACTGTTTTTT.

This chain uses TRBV2 with TRBJ2-2, with 7 positions matching TRBD1. Germline values: CDR1 SNHLY, CDR2 FYNNEI. CDR3 length: 14 amino acids. The ends lost 8 bases at V and 0 bases at J; junction bases unmatched: 3. The CDR3 is CASSGQANTGELFF. CDR3 DNA sequence: TGTGCCAGCTCTGGACAGGCGAACACCGGGGAGCTGTTTTTT.

V is TRBV7-2 and J is TRBJ2-4; 7 positions agree with TRBD2. The V and J ends lost 3 bases and 0 bases, in that order; junction bases with no gene match: 5. CDR3 size: 16 residues. In germline, CDR1 is SGHTA, CDR2 FQGNSA. The CDR3 nucleotides read TGTGCCAGCAGCTTTTCAGCGGGGATAGCCAAAAACATTCAGTACTTC. This translates into CASSFSAGIAKNIQYF. Using reference TRBV7-2 and TRBJ2-4 for the parts outside the CDR3, the full variable domain is GAGVSQSPSNKVTEKGKDVELRCDPISGHTALYWYRQSLGQGLEFLIYFQGNSAPDKSGLPSDRFSAERTGGSVSTLTIQRTQQEDSAVYLCASSFSAGIAKNIQYFGAGTRLSVL.

The rearrangement joins TRBV29-1 to TRBJ1-1; D uncertain. V was clipped by 5 bases and J by 10 bases, with 17 bases between them. The CDR3 extends over 12 amino acids. CDR1 SQVTM and CDR2 ANQGSEA come from the germline V gene. CDR3 amino acids: CSVLLASRSAFF. CDR3 DNA: TGCAGCGTTCTTCTGGCTTCTAGATCAGCTTTCTTT.